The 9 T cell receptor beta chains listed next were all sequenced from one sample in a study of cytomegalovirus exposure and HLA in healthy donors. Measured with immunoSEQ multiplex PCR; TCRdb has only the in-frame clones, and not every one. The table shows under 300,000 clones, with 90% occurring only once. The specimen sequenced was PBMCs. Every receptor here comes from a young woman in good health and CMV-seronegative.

The CDR3 loop is CASNKNRASGSYEQYF. The CDR3 coding sequence is TGTGCCAGCAACAAAAACAGGGCTTCGGGGTCCTACGAGCAGTACTTC. The gene calls are TRBV2 and TRBJ2-7; TRBD1 is a possible D gene (6 bases). This CDR3 is built from 16 residues. The germline gives CDR1 SNHLY, CDR2 FYNNEI. The V and J ends lost 7 bases and 1 base respectively, with 20 bases between them.

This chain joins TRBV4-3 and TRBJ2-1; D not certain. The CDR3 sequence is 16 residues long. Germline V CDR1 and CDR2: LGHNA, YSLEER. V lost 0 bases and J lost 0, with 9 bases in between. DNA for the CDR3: TGCGCCAGCAGCCAAGACCAGGCCTTCTCCTACAATGAGCAGTTCTTC. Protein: CASSQDQAFSYNEQFF.

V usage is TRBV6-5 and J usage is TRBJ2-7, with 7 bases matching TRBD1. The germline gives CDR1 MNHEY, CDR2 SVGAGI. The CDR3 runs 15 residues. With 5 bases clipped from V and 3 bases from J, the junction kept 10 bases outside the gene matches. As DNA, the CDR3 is TGTGCCAGCAGTCTACAGGGGTCCCTGGGCTACGAGCAGTACTTC. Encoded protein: CASSLQGSLGYEQYF.

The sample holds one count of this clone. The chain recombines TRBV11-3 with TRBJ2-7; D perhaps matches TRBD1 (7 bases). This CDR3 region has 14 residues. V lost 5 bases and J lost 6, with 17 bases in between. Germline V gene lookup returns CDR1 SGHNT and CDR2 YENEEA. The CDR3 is CASSQARGVGEQYF. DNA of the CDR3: TGTGCCAGCAGCCAGGCCAGGGGGGTTGGCGAGCAGTACTTC.

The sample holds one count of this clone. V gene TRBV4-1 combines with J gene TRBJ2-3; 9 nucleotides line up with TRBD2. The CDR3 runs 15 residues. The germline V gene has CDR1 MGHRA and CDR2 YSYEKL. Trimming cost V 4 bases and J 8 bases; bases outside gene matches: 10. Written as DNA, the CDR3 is TGCGCCAGCAGCCGTAGTAGCGGGGGAGAAGGTACGCAGTATTTT. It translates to CASSRSSGGEGTQYF.

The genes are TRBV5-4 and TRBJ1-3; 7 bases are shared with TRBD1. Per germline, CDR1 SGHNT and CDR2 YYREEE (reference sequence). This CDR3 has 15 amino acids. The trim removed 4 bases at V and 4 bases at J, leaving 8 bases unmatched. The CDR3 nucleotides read TGTGCCAGCAGCCTACTCCGGGACAGCGGAAACACCATATATTTT. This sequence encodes CASSLLRDSGNTIYF. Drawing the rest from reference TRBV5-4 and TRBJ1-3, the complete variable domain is ETGVTQSPTHLIKTRGQQVTLRCSSQSGHNTVSWYQQALGQGPQFIFQYYREEENGRGNFPPRFSGLQFPNYSSELNVNALELDDSALYLCASSLLRDSGNTIYFGEGSWLTVV.

CDR3 nucleotide sequence: TGTGCCACCCAGGACTGGAGGGGATTGTGGTTCTTC. This codes for CATQDWRGLWFF. The chain employs TRBV6-4 and TRBJ2-1, with D perhaps matching TRBD2 (6 bases). Between the trimmed V and J ends, which lost 10 bases and 15 bases, there was a span of 22 bases. CDR3 length equals 12 residues. The germline V gene encodes CDR1 MRHNA and CDR2 SNTAGT.

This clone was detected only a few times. CDR3 loop: CASRPDNYGYTF. The CDR3 coding sequence is TGTGCCAGCCGCCCAGATAACTATGGCTACACCTTC. The chain uses TRBV25-1 and TRBJ1-2; D not resolved. Per germline, CDR1 MGHDK and CDR2 SYGVNS. With 8 bases removed from V and 1 base from J, the gap between germline ends came to 8 bases. The CDR3 runs to 12 residues.

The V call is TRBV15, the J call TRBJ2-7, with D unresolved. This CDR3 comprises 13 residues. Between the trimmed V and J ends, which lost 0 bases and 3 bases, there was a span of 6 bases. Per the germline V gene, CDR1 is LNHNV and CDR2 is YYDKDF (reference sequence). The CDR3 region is CATSRDAGYEQYF. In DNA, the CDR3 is TGTGCCACCAGCAGAGATGCCGGCTACGAGCAGTACTTC. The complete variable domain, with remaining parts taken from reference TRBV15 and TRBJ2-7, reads DAMVIQNPRYQVTQFGKPVTLSCSQTLNHNVMYWYQQKSSQAPKLLFHYYDKDFNNEADTPDNFQSRRPNTSFCFLDIRSPGLGDTAMYLCATSRDAGYEQYFGPGTRLTVT.